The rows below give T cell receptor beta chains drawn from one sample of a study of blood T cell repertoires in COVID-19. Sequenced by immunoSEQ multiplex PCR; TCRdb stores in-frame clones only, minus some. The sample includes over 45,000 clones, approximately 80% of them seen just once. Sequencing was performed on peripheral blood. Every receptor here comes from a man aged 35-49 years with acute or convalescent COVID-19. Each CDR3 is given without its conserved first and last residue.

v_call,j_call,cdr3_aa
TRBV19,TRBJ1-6,ASSTETGGGSPLH
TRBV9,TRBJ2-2,ASSPLGRGDAGELF
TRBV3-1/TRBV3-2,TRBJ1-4,ASSQVDRGRGEKLF
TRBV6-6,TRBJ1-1,ASTLQGRITEAF
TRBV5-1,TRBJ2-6,ASAEFLSLTTGANVLT
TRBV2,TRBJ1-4,ASSTRPGANEKLF
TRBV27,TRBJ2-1,ASSWAGRGESNEQF
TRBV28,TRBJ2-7,ASEGVRYEQY
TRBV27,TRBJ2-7,ASGRDSSYEQY
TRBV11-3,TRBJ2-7,ASSYLDKGQRLYEQY
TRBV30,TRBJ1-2,AWEGFYGYT
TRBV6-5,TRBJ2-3,ASSSGGGGQNTQY
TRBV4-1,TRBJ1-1,ASSTLPGTGGSEAF
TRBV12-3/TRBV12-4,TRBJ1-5,ASMQGYQPQH
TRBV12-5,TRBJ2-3,ASGLPLAGGTDTQY